Following are 2 T cell receptor beta chains from one sample sequenced in a study of T cell responses to AZD1222 COVID-19 vaccine. The repertoire was sequenced with immunoSEQ multiplex PCR; TCRdb's copy has only in-frame clones and lacks some. The data show some 150,000 clones, with around 90% seen just once and about 3.3% held by the top ten. Sample: peripheral blood, taken 28 days after the second AZD1222 dose. The receptors shown here come from an adult who received the AZD1222 COVID-19 vaccine.

V gene TRBV29-1 combines with J gene TRBJ2-3; 10 nucleotides agree with TRBD2. The length of the CDR3 is 14 residues. Germline V gene lookup returns CDR1 SQVTM and CDR2 ANQGSEA. J lost 3 bases, V lost 6 bases, and 6 bases had no gene match. CDR3 nucleotide sequence: TGCAGCGTACGAGGGACTAGCGTAACAGATACGCAGTATTTT. Its translation is CSVRGTSVTDTQYF.

On this clone itself: Other DNA sequences in the same sample also yield this CDR3. The chain joins TRBV19 to TRBJ1-4, with D tentatively TRBD1 (5 bases). V was trimmed by 5 bases and J by 0 bases, leaving 10 bases between them. Germline CDR1 is LNHDA and CDR2 is SQIVND (reference sequence). CDR3 length: 15 amino acids. This CDR3 reads CASSLGTATNEKLFF. The CDR3 nucleotides read TGTGCCAGTAGTCTGGGGACGGCAACTAATGAAAAACTGTTTTTT.